What follows is one T cell receptor (beta chain) and its context. Per the study methods: How many nucleated cells were present was estimated from reference gene primer amplification. The method was immunoSEQ multiplex PCR; TCRdb's version includes in-frame clones alone and lacks a portion of them. V and J calls and clone size are those listed in that table; D and trimming were worked out from the DNA. The sample contains under 400,000 clones, almost 90% of which appear only once. This sample is part of a study of blood T cell repertoires in COVID-19. Overall study: Acute and convalescent COVID-19 samples came from the United States, Italy and Spain. T cells, B-cell-depleted T cells, or PBMCs supplied cDNA or gDNA.

Germline V CDR1 and CDR2: MNHNS, SASEGT. The V and J ends lost 6 bases and 5 bases respectively, with 22 bases between them. The CDR3 has 16 residues. This chain connects TRBV6-1 to TRBJ1-2; no clear D gene. The sample taken for sequencing was peripheral blood. The TCR comes from a man between 18 and 35 years old with active or convalescent COVID-19. The CDR3 sequence: CASRETNIAFLYGYTF. Here the CDR3 DNA reads TGTGCCAGCAGGGAAACCAACATAGCCTTTCTTTATGGCTACACCTTC.